This paragraph covers one T cell receptor beta chain sequence. Its antigen is still unknown. This specimen comes from a study of T cell responses to AZD1222 COVID-19 vaccine. Sequenced by immunoSEQ multiplex PCR; TCRdb stores in-frame clones only, minus some. The sample lists around 140,000 clones, roughly nine tenths occurring once. V lost 3 bases and J lost 0, with 18 bases in between. Germline CDR1 MGHRA, CDR2 YSYEKL. This CDR3 region has 18 residues. Points from the study as a whole: Clonal diversity may have been underestimated in mostly white British donors. Epitopes outside B.1.351 and B.1.1.7 mutated regions reportedly drew nearly half of spike TCRs.

The sample consisted of peripheral blood, taken on day 0 of AZD1222 vaccination. The TCR sequence derives from an adult in good health. The chain carries TRBV4-1 and TRBJ1-5, with D possibly matching TRBD1 (5 bases). CDR3 residues: CASSQVERQKISNQPQHF. CDR3 sequence (DNA): TGCGCCAGCAGCCAGGTGGAAAGACAGAAGATTAGCAATCAGCCCCAGCATTTT.